The 16 T cell receptor beta chains below come from one sample, sequenced in a study of shared clonotypes between healthy human individuals. Cells designated naive CD8 were CD45RO-negative and were positively selected for CCR7, with terminally differentiated effector memory CD45RA+ cells excluded. Produced via immunoSEQ multiplex PCR; TCRdb's table is partial and in-frame only. This table holds a few million clones, 93% found once. Sequencing used naive CD8+ T cells from PBMCs. These receptors were taken from a man between 18 and 29 years old in good health. Some clones in this sample may be carry-over from other donors' samples.

J is TRBJ2-3 and V is TRBV9, with D perhaps assigned TRBD1 or TRBD2 (5 bases each). CDR1 and CDR2 from the germline V gene are SGDLS and YYNGEE. The ends were cut back, 4 bases at V and 9 bases at J, with 12 bases in the middle. The CDR3 totals 12 residues. CDR3 sequence reads: CASSPNRGTQYF. CDR3 DNA sequence: TGTGCCAGCAGCCCAAACCGGGGCACGCAGTATTTT.

The chain combines TRBV7-2 with TRBJ2-3; 8 positions agree with TRBD1. The V gene end was trimmed by 0 bases and the J gene end by 9 bases; junction bases not matched to a gene: 11. The CDR3 has 16 residues. Germline assignment: CDR1 SGHTA and CDR2 FQGNSA. The CDR3 coding sequence is TGTGCCAGCAGCTTAGCGAATCAGAACCCAGGGGGCACGCAGTATTTT. This gives the protein CASSLANQNPGGTQYF.

The V and J genes are TRBV19 and TRBJ2-1; TRBD1 matches at 9 bases. In germline, CDR1 is LNHDA, CDR2 SQIVND (reference sequence). This CDR3 is 17 amino acids long. J was trimmed by 1 base and V by 4 bases; bases with no gene match: 8. DNA for the CDR3: TGTGCCAGTAGTACGGGACAGGGACGGTGGTCCTACAATGAGCAGTTCTTC. This translates into CASSTGQGRWSYNEQFF.

Comment on this clone: At the DNA level, this CDR3 is encoded by other sequences in the same sample as well. V gene TRBV9 combines with J gene TRBJ2-7, with 12 bases identical to TRBD2. The CDR3 is 14 residues long. Germline CDR1 SGDLS, CDR2 YYNGEE. V lost 2 bases to trimming and J lost 3 bases; unmatched junction nucleotides: 0. The CDR3 coding sequence is TGTGCCAGCAGCGTGACTAGCGGGAGCTACGAGCAGTACTTC. Amino acid sequence: CASSVTSGSYEQYF.

This clone was seen only once. The same CDR3 can be traced to other DNA sequences in this sample. V gene TRBV29-1 combines with J gene TRBJ2-7; a possible D gene is TRBD1 (6 bases). In germline, CDR1 is SQVTM, CDR2 ANQGSEA. V was pared by 3 bases and J by 2 bases, with 8 bases between. The CDR3 covers 12 residues. In nucleotides, the CDR3 is TGCAGCGTTGAGGGGGCGGCCTACGAGCAGTACTTC. Translation: CSVEGAAYEQYF.

CDR3 bases: TGTGCCAGCAGCTTGCGACCAAGTGGCAATCAGCCCCAGCATTTT. Translating it yields CASSLRPSGNQPQHF. This sequence joins TRBV7-2 and TRBJ1-5; D is uncertain. Germline V gives CDR1 SGHTA, CDR2 FQGNSA. This CDR3 spans 15 amino acids. V shed 3 bases and J shed 2 bases, with 11 bases lying between them.

The chain joins TRBV10-3 to TRBJ2-1; D not certain. Germline values: CDR1 ENHRY, CDR2 SYGVKD. The length of the CDR3 is 13 residues. V lost 2 bases and J lost 9, with 11 bases in between. The chain's CDR3 is CAISEKLDPEQFF. Written as DNA, the CDR3 is TGTGCCATCAGTGAGAAGTTGGATCCTGAGCAGTTCTTC.

The chain links TRBV27 to TRBJ1-1; TRBD1 aligns across 7 bases. CDR3 size: 14 residues. J was trimmed by 9 bases and V by 5 bases; bases with no gene match: 12. CDR1 MNHEY and CDR2 SMNVEV come from the germline V gene (reference sequence). CDR3 amino acids: CASSPGRDSKKAFF. In nucleotides, the CDR3 is TGTGCCAGCAGTCCCGGTCGGGACAGTAAGAAAGCTTTCTTT.

The chain has TRBV7-8 and TRBJ2-2; 7 bases fit TRBD2. The CDR3 is 16 amino acids. V was pared by 4 bases and J by 1 base, with 6 bases of the junction left unmatched. Germline V gives CDR1 SGHVS, CDR2 FQNEAQ. The CDR3 here is CASSSGTTRNTGELFF. Here the CDR3 DNA reads TGTGCCAGCAGCTCCGGGACTACCAGGAACACCGGGGAGCTGTTTTTT.

The chain recombines TRBV4-2 with TRBJ2-2; D is undetermined. The CDR3 covers 14 residues. The germline gives CDR1 LGHNA, CDR2 YNFKEQ. The ends were cut back, 0 bases at V and 6 bases at J, with 8 bases in the middle. The CDR3 bases are TGTGCCAGCAGCCAAGATCTTGAGTCCGGGGAGCTGTTTTTT. It codes for CASSQDLESGELFF.

CDR3 DNA: TGTGCCAGTAGTATAGTCCGGGACAGATTGAACACTGAAGCTTTCTTT. The encoded protein is CASSIVRDRLNTEAFF. This chain joins TRBV19 and TRBJ1-1; 7 nucleotides match TRBD1. The CDR3 is 16 residues long. J was trimmed by 0 bases and V by 1 base; bases with no gene match: 5. From germline, CDR1 is LNHDA and CDR2 SQIVND (reference sequence).

To note about this clone: Distinct nucleotide sequences in the sample also encode this CDR3. V usage is TRBV6-1 and J usage is TRBJ2-7; D remains unclear. Germline values: CDR1 MNHNS, CDR2 SASEGT. Trimming removed 5 bases at V and 0 bases at J, with 8 bases between. CDR3 size: 13 residues. The CDR3 is CASSFGGSYEQYF. The CDR3 coding sequence is TGTGCCAGCAGTTTTGGTGGCTCCTACGAGCAGTACTTC.

The chain is built from TRBV11-2 and TRBJ2-3, with D possibly called TRBD1 or TRBD2 (5 bases each). The CDR3 is 15 amino acids. Germline V gives CDR1 SGHAT, CDR2 FQNNGV. Trimming removed 1 base at V and 1 base at J, with 9 bases between. CDR3 protein: CASSLVLGGTDTQYF. CDR3 bases: TGTGCCAGCAGCTTAGTTTTGGGGGGCACAGATACGCAGTATTTT.

Note on this clone: Relative to the germline gene, one junction end is altered; a read error may explain this. The chain combines TRBV7-9 with TRBJ1-2; 7 bases are a match to TRBD1. The germline V gene encodes CDR1 SEHNR and CDR2 FQNEAQ (reference sequence). The CDR3 length is 14 residues. The CDR3 sequence: CASSSIGTAVTDDF. CDR3 in DNA: TGTGCCAGCAGCTCGATCGGGACAGCGGTAACTGACGACTTC.

The chain couples TRBV5-6 to TRBJ1-4; D not resolved. Germline-derived CDR1 and CDR2 are SGHDT and YYEEEE. CDR3 size: 13 residues. Trimming took off 4 bases at V and 5 bases at J, with 9 bases between the two ends. The CDR3 DNA reads TGTGCCAGCAGCCTCGTTGAGAATGAAAAACTGTTTTTT. Translation gives CASSLVENEKLFF.

DNA for the CDR3: TGCGCCAGCAGCTTTGACAGAACCTACGAGCAGTACTTC. Encoded protein: CASSFDRTYEQYF. The chain recombines TRBV5-1 with TRBJ2-7; weak D call: TRBD1 (5 bases). Trimming took 2 bases from V and 2 from J, leaving 8 bases between them. Looked up from germline, CDR1 is SGHRS and CDR2 is YFSETQ. CDR3 length: 13 residues.